This T cell receptor (beta chain) was documented in a study of control samples from healthy donors and cancer patients. This clone was seen a few times. After removal of 7 bases from V and 4 bases from J, the junction contained 4 bases not matched to a gene. Germline assignment: CDR1 MNHNY and CDR2 SVGAGI (reference sequence). This CDR3 has 13 residues. Data came from immunoSEQ multiplex PCR; TCRdb stores just in-frame clones and leaves some out. The repertoire holds tens of thousands of clones, with roughly 90% as singletons. Sequencing was carried out using blood. The chain uses TRBV6-6 and TRBJ1-1, with TRBD1 matching 9 bases. This TCR was recovered from a woman in her 50s in good health. The CDR3 DNA reads TGTGCCAGCAATAGACAGGGGGGCACTGAAGCTTTCTTT. As protein: CASNRQGGTEAFF.